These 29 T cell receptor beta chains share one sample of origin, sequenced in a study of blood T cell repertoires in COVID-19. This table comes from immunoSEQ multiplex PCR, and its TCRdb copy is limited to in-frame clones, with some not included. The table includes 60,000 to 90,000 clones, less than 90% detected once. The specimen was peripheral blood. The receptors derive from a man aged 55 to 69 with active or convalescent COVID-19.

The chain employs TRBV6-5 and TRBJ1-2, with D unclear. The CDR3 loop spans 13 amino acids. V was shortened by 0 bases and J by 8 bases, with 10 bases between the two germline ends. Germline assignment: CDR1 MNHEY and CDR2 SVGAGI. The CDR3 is CASSYSSRVGYTF. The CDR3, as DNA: TGTGCCAGCAGTTACTCGAGCCGAGTAGGCTACACCTTC.

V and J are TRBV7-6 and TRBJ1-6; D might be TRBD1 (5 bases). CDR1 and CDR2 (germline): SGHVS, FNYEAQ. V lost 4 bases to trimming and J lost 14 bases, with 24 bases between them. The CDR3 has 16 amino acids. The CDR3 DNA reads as TGTGCCAGCAGCTCAACGATCCCCGGGACGGGGGGTTCCCTCCACTTT. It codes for CASSSTIPGTGGSLHF.

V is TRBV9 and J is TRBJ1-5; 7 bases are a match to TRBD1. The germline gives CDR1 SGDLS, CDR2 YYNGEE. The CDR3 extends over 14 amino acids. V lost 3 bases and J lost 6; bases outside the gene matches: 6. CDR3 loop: CASSALPGGQPQHF. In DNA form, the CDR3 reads TGTGCCAGCAGCGCGCTCCCAGGGGGTCAGCCCCAGCATTTT.

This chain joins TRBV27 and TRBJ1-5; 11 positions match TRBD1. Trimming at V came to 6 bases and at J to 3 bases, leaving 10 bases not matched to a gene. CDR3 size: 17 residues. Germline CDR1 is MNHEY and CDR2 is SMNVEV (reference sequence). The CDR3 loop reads CASRRTGGTQTNQPQHF. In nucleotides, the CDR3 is TGTGCCAGCAGAAGGACAGGGGGCACCCAAACCAATCAGCCCCAGCATTTT.

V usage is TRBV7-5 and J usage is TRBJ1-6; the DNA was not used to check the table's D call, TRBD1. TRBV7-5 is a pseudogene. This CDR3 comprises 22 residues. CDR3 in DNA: TGTGCCAGAAGCTTAGATCCACATAACCGTAAGACGGGACAGGGGGCTAGTTCACCCCTCCACTTT. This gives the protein CARSLDPHNRKTGQGASSPLHF.

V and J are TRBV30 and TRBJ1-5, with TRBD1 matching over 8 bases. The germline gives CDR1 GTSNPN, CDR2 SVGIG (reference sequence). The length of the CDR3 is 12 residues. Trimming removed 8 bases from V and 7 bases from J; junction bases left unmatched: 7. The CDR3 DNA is TGTGCCGCCGGACAGGGTAGACAGCCCCAGCATTTT. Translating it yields CAAGQGRQPQHF.

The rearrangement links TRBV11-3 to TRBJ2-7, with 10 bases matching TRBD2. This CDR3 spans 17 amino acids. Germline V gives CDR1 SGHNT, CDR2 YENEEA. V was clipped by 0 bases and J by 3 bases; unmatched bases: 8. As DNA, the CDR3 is TGTGCCAGCAGCTTAGAGTCGGTAGCGGGGGGAAGCTACGAGCAGTACTTC. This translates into CASSLESVAGGSYEQYF.

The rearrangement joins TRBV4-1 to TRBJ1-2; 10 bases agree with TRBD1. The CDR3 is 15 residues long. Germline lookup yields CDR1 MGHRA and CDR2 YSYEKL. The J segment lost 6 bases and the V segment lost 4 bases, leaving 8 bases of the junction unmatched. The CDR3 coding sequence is TGCGCCAGCAGCCCGGTGACAGGGGGCCTACATGGCTACACCTTC. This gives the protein CASSPVTGGLHGYTF.

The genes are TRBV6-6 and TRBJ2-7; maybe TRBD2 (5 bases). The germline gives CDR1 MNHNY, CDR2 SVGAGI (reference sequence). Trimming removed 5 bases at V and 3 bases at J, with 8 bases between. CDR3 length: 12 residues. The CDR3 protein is CASSPRGYEQYF. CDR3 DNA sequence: TGTGCCAGCAGTCCCCGGGGCTACGAGCAGTACTTC.

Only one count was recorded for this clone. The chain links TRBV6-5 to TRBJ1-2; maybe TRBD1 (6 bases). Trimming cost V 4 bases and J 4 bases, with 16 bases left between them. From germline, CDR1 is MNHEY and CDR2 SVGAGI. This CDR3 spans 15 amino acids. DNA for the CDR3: TGTGCCAGCAGTTCGGCACAGGGTACCCTCTATGGCTACACCTTC. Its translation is CASSSAQGTLYGYTF.

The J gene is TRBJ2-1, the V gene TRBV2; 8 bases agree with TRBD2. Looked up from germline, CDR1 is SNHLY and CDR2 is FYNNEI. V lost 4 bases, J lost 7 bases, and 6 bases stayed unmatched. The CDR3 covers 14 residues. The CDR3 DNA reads TGTGCCAGCAGTGGCGCGGGGGGTCTGAATGAGCAGTTCTTC. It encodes CASSGAGGLNEQFF.

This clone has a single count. The CDR3, as DNA: TGTGCCAGCAGTGTGAGTCGACAGGGAGACTATGGCTACACCTTC. It codes for CASSVSRQGDYGYTF. The chain carries TRBV2 and TRBJ1-2, with 7 positions matching TRBD1. In germline, CDR1 is SNHLY, CDR2 FYNNEI. This CDR3 spans 15 amino acids. Trimming cost V 4 bases and J 3 bases; bases outside gene matches: 8.

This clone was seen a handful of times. The CDR3 protein is CASSLQGYGYTF. The CDR3, as DNA: TGTGCCAGCAGCTTGCAGGGGTATGGCTACACCTTC. The chain joins TRBV7-8 to TRBJ1-2; tentatively, D is TRBD1 (6 bases). This CDR3 comprises 12 residues. Trimming took 3 bases from V and 5 from J, leaving 7 bases between them. The germline V gene encodes CDR1 SGHVS and CDR2 FQNEAQ.

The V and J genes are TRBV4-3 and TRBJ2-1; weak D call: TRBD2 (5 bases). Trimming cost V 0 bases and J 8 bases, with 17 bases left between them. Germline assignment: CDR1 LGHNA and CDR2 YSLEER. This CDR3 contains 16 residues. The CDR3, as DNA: TGCGCCAGCAGCCAAGATGGGGTATCGGGAATCCATGAGCAGTTCTTC. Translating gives CASSQDGVSGIHEQFF.

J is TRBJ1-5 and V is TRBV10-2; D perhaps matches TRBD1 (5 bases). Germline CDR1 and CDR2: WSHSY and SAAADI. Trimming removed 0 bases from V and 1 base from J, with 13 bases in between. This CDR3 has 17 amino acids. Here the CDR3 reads CASSESREGMSNQPQHF. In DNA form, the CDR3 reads TGCGCCAGCAGTGAGTCGAGGGAGGGGATGAGCAATCAGCCCCAGCATTTT.

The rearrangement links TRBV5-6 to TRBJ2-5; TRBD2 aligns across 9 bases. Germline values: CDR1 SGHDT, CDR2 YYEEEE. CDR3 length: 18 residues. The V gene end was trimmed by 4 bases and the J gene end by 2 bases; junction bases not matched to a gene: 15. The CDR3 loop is CASSGSGLAWGKQETQYF. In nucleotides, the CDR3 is TGTGCCAGCAGCGGGTCGGGACTAGCCTGGGGGAAGCAAGAGACCCAGTACTTC.

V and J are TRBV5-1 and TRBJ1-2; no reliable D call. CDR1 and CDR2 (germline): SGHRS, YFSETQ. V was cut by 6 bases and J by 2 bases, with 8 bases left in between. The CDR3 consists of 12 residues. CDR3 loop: CASTEGNYGYTF. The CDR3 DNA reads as TGCGCCAGCACGGAGGGCAACTATGGCTACACCTTC. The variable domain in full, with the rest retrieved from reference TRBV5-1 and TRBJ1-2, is KAGVTQTPRYLIKTRGQQVTLSCSPISGHRSVSWYQQTPGQGLQFLFEYFSETQRNKGNFPGRFSGRQFSNSRSEMNVSTLELGDSALYLCASTEGNYGYTFGSGTRLTVV.

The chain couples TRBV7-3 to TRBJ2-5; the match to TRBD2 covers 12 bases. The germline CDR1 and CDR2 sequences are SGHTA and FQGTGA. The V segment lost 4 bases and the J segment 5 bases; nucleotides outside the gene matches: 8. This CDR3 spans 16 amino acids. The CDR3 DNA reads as TGTGCCAGCAGCTCCCTAGCGGGGGGGGCATGGGAGACCCAGTACTTC. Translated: CASSSLAGGAWETQYF.

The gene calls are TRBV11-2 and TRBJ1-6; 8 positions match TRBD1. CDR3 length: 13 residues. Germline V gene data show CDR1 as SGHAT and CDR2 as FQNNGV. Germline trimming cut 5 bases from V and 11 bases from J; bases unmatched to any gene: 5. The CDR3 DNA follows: TGTGCCAGCAGCCTGGACAGGGCTGCACCCCTCCACTTT. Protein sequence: CASSLDRAAPLHF.

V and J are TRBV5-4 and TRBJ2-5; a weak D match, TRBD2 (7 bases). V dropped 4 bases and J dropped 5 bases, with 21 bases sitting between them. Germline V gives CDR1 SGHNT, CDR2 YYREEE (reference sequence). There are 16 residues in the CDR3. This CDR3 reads CASSPSGGAGRETQYF. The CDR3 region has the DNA TGTGCCAGCAGCCCCTCTGGGGGGGCTGGAAGGGAGACCCAGTACTTC.

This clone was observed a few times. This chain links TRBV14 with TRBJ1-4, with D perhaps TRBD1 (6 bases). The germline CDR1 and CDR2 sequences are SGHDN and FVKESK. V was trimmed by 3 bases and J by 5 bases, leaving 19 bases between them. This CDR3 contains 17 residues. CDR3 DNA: TGTGCCAGCAGCCACTGGGCAGGGGCCCGTGGAAATGAAAAACTGTTTTTT. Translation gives CASSHWAGARGNEKLFF.

The CDR3 spells CASSVGPFNNEQFF. The CDR3 DNA reads as TGTGCCAGCAGCGTGGGGCCCTTTAACAATGAGCAGTTCTTC. The chain combines TRBV9 with TRBJ2-1; weak D call: TRBD1 (5 bases). Germline V lookup: CDR1 SGDLS, CDR2 YYNGEE. The CDR3 covers 14 residues. V was cut by 2 bases and J by 5 bases, with 11 bases left in between.

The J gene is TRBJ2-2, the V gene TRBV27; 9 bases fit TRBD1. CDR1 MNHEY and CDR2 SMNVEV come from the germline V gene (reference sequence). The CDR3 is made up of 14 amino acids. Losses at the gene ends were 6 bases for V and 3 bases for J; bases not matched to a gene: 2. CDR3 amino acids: CASSRDRDTGELFF. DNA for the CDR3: TGTGCCAGCAGCCGGGACAGGGACACCGGGGAGCTGTTTTTT.

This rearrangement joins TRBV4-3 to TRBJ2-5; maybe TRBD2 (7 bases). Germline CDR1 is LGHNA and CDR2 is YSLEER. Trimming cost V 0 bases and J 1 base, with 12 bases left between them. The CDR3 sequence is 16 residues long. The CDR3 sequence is CASSQEGGGLQETQYF. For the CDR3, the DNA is TGCGCCAGCAGCCAAGAGGGCGGGGGCCTCCAAGAGACCCAGTACTTC.

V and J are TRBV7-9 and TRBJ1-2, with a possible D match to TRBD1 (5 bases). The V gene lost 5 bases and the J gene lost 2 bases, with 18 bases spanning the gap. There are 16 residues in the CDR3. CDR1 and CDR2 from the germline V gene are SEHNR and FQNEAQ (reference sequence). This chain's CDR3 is CASSEQIGTGNYGYTF. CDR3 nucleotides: TGTGCCAGCAGCGAACAAATAGGGACTGGAAACTATGGCTACACCTTC.

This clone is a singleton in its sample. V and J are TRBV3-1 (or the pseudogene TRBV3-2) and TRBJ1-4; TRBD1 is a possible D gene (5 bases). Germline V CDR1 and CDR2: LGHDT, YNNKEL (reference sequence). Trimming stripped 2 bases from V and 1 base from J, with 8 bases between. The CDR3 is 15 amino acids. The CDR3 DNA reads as TGTGCCAGCAGCCAAATTCAGGGAACTAATGAAAAACTGTTTTTT. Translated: CASSQIQGTNEKLFF.

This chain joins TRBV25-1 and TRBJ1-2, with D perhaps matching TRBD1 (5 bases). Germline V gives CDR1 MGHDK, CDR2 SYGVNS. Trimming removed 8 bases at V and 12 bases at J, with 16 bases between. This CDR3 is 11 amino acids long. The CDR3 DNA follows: TGTGCCAGCCGAGCCACAGGTCGGGACACCTTC. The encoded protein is CASRATGRDTF.

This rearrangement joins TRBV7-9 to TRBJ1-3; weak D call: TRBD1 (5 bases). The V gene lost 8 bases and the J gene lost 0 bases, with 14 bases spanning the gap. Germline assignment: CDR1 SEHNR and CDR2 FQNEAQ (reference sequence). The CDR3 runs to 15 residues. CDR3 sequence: CASEGTPRSGNTIYF. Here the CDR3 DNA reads TGTGCCAGCGAGGGGACTCCTCGCTCTGGAAACACCATATATTTT.

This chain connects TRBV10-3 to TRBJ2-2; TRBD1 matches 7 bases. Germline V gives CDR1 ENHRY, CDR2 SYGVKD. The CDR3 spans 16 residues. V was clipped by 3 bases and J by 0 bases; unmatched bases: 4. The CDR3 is CAISDSGQANTGELFF. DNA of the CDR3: TGTGCCATCAGTGATTCCGGACAGGCGAACACCGGGGAGCTGTTTTTT.